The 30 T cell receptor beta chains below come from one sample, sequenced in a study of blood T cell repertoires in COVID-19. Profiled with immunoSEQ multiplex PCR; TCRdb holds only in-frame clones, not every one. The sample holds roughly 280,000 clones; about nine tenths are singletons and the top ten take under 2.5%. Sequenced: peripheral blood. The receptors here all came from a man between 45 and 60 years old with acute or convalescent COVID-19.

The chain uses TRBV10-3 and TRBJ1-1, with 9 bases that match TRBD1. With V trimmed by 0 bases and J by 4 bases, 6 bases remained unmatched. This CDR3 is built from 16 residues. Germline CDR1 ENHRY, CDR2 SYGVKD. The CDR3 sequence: CAISESRQGGGTEAFF. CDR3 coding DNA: TGTGCCATCAGTGAGTCTCGACAGGGGGGGGGCACTGAAGCTTTCTTT.

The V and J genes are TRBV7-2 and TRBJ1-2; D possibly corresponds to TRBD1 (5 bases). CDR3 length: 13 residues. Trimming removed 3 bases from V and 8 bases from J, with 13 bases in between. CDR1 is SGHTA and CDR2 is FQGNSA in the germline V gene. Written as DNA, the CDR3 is TGTGCCAGCAGCTTTACAGGTCTAAGGGGCTACACCTTC. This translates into CASSFTGLRGYTF.

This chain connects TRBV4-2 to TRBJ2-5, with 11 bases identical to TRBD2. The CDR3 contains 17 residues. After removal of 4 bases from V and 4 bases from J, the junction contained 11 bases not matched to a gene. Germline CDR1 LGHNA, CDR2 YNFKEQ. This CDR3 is CASSRTGTSGGAETQYF. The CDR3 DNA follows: TGTGCCAGCAGCCGGACCGGGACTAGCGGAGGGGCAGAGACCCAGTACTTC.

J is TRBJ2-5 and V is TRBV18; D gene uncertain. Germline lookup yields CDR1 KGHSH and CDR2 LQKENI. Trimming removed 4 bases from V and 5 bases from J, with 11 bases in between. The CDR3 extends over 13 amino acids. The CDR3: CASSLATQETQYF. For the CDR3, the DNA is TGTGCCAGCTCACTAGCAACCCAGGAGACCCAGTACTTC.

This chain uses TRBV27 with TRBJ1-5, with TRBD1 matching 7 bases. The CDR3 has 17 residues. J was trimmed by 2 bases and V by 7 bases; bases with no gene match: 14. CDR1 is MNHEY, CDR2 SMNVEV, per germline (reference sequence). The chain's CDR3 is CASMGAPFDRGNQPQHF. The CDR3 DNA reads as TGTGCCAGCATGGGGGCCCCTTTCGACAGGGGCAATCAGCCCCAGCATTTT.

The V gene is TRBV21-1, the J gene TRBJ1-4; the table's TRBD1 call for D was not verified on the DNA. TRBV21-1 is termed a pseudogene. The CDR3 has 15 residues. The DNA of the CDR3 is TGTGCCAGCAGCAATCAGGGTTCCCCTAATGAAAAACTGTTTTTT. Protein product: CASSNQGSPNEKLFF.

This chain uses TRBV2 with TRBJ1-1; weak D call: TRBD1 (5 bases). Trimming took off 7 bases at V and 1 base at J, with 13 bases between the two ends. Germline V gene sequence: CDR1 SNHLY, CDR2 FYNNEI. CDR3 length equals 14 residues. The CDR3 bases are TGTGCCAGCACCCCCGGGGGGGAGAACACTGAAGCTTTCTTT. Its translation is CASTPGGENTEAFF.

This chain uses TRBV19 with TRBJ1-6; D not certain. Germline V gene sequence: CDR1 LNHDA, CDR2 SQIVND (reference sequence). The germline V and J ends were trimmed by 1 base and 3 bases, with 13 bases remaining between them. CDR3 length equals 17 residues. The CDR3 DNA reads TGTGCCAGTAGTATAGTTCTGGGCGACCTCTATAATTCACCCCTCCACTTT. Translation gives CASSIVLGDLYNSPLHF.

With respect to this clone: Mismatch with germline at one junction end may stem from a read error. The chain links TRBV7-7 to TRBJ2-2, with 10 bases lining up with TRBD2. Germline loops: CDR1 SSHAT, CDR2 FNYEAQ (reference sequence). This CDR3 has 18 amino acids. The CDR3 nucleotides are TGTGCTAGCAGCCTAGGGGCCGCTAGCGGGGGCAACACCGGGGAGCTGTTTTTT. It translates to CASSLGAASGGNTGELFF.

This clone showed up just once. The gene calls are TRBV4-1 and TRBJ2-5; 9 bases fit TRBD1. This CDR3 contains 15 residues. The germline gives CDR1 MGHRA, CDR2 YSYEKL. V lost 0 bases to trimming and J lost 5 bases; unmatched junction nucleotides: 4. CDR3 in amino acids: CASSQDGTGRETQYF. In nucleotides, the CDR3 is TGCGCCAGCAGCCAAGATGGGACAGGGCGGGAGACCCAGTACTTC.

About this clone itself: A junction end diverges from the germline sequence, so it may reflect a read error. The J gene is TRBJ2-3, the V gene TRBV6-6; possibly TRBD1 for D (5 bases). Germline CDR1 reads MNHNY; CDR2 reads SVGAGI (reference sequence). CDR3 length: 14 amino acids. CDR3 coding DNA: TGTGCCAGCAGTTCCAGGGTTTACGCAGATAGGCAGTATTTT. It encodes CASSSRVYADRQYF.

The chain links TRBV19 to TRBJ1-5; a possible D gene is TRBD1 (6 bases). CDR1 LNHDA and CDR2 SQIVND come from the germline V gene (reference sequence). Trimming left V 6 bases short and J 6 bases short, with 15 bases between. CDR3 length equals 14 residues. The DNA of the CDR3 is TGTGCCAGTAGCCCCGACAGGTTGGGTCAGCCCCAGCATTTT. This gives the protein CASSPDRLGQPQHF. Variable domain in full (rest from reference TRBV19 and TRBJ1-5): DGGITQSPKYLFRKEGQNVTLSCEQNLNHDAMYWYRQDPGQGLRLIYYSQIVNDFQKGDIAEGYSVSREKKESFPLTVTSAQKNPTAFYLCASSPDRLGQPQHFGDGTRLSIL.

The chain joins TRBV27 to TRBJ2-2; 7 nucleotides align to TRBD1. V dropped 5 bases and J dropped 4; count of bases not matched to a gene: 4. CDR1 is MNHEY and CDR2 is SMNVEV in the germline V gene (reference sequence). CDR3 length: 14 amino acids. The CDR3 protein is CASSPRDSTGELFF. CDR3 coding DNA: TGTGCCAGCAGTCCCCGGGACAGCACCGGGGAGCTGTTTTTT.

CDR3 in amino acids: CASGDRAIGELFF. The CDR3 DNA reads TGTGCCAGCGGGGACAGGGCTATCGGGGAGCTGTTTTTT. The rearrangement uses TRBV4-2 and TRBJ2-2; 9 bases map to TRBD1. Trimming removed 8 bases from V and 7 bases from J; junction bases left unmatched: 5. The CDR3 runs to 13 residues. The germline V gene has CDR1 LGHNA and CDR2 YNFKEQ.

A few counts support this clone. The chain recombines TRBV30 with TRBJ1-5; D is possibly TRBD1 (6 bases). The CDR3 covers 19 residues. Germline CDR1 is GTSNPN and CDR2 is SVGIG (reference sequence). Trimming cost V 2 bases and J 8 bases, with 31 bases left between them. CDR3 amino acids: CAWSLKDISIGGPSKPQHF. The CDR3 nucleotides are TGTGCCTGGAGTTTAAAGGATATAAGTATAGGGGGTCCGAGCAAGCCCCAGCATTTT.

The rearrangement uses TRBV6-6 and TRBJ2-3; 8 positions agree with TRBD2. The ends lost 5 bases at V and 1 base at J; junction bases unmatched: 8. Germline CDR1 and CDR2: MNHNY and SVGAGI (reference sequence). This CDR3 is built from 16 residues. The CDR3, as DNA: TGTGCCAGCAGTGCAAAACGGGGGGGCCGCACAGATACGCAGTATTTT. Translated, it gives CASSAKRGGRTDTQYF.

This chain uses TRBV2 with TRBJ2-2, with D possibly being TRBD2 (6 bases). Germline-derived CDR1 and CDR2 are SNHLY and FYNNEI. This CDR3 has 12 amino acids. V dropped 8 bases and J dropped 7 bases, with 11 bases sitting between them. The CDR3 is CASRLGGGELFF. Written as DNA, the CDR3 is TGTGCCAGCCGGTTGGGAGGCGGGGAGCTGTTTTTT.

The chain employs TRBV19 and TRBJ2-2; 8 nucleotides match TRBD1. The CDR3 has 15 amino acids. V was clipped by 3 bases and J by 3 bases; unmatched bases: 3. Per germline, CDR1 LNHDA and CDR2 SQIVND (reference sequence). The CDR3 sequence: CASSMGGQDTGELFF. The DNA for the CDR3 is TGTGCCAGTAGTATGGGGGGACAGGACACCGGGGAGCTGTTTTTT.

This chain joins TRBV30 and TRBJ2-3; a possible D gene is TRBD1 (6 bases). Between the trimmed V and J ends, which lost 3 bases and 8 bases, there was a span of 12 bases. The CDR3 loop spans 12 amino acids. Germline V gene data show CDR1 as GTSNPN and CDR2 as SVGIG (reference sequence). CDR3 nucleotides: TGTGCCTGGAGAGGACAGAGTCGTACGCAGTATTTT. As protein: CAWRGQSRTQYF.

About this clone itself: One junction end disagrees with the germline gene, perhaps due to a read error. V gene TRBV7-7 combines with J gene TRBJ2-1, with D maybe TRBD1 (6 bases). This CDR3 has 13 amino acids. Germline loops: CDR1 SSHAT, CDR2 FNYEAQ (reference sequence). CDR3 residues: CASSGGGFDEQFF. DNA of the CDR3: TGTGCTAGCAGTGGTGGGGGCTTTGATGAGCAGTTCTTC.

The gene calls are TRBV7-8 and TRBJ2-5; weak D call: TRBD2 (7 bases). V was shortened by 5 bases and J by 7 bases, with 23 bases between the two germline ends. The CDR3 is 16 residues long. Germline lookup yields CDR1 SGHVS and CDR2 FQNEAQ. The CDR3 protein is CASSPSKRGGEWTQYF. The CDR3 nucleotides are TGTGCCAGCAGCCCCTCGAAGAGGGGGGGGGAATGGACCCAGTACTTC.

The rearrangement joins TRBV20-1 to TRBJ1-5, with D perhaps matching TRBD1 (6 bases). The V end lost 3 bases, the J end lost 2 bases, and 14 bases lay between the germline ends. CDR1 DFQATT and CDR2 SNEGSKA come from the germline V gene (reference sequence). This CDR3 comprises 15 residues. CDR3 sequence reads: CSASPSGVGNQPQHF. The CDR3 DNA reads TGCAGTGCTAGTCCATCAGGGGTCGGCAATCAGCCCCAGCATTTT.

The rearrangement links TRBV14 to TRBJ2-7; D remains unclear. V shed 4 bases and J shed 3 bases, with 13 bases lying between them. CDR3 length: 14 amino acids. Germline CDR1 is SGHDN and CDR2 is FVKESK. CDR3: CASSRGPSLYEQYF. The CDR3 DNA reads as TGTGCCAGCAGCCGAGGCCCGAGCCTCTACGAGCAGTACTTC.

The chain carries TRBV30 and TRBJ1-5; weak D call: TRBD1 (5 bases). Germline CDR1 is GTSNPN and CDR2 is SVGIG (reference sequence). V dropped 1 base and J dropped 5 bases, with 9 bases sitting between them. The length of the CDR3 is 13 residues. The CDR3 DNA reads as TGTGCCTGGAGTGGGGAGGGGCATCAGCCCCAGCATTTT. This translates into CAWSGEGHQPQHF. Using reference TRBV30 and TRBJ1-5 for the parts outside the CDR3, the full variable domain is SQTIHQWPATLVQPVGSPLSLECTVEGTSNPNLYWYRQAAGRGLQLLFYSVGIGQISSEVPQNLSASRPQDRQFILSSKKLLLSDSGFYLCAWSGEGHQPQHFGDGTRLSIL.

The CDR3 loop reads CASSLAGGEKLFF. CDR3 sequence (DNA): TGTGCCAGCAGCTTGGCCGGGGGAGAAAAACTGTTTTTT. This chain joins TRBV5-6 and TRBJ1-4; D may be TRBD1 (5 bases). V lost 0 bases and J lost 8, with 8 bases in between. The CDR3 spans 13 residues. Germline V gives CDR1 SGHDT, CDR2 YYEEEE.

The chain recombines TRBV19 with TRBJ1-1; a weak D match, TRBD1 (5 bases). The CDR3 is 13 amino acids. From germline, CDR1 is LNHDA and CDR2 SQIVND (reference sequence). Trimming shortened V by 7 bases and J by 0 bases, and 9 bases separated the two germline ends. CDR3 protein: CASIGHLNTEAFF. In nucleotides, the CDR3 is TGTGCCAGTATAGGACACTTGAACACTGAAGCTTTCTTT.

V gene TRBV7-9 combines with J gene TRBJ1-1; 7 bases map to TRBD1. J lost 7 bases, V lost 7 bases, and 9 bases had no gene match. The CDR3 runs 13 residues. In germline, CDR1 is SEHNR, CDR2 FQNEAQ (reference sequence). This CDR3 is CASMIYRGGEAFF. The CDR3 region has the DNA TGTGCCAGCATGATCTACAGGGGAGGTGAAGCTTTCTTT.

The CDR3 here is CASSPPYREGIEAFF. DNA for the CDR3: TGCGCCAGCAGCCCGCCGTATCGGGAGGGAATTGAAGCTTTCTTT. This chain connects TRBV5-1 to TRBJ1-1; D uncertain. The CDR3 spans 15 residues. The V and J ends lost 4 bases and 7 bases respectively, with 20 bases between them. Germline V gene data show CDR1 as SGHRS and CDR2 as YFSETQ.

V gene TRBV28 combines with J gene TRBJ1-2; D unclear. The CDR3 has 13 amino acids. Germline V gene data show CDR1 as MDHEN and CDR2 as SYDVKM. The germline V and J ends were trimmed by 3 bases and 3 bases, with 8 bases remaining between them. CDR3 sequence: CASSLSVDYGYTF. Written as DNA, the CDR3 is TGTGCCAGCAGTTTGTCGGTCGACTATGGCTACACCTTC.

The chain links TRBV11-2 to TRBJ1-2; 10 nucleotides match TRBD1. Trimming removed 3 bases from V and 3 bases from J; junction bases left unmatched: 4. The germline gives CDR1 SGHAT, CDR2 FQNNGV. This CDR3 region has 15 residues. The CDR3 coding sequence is TGTGCCAGCAGCTTTGAGGGGACAGGGGACTATGGCTACACCTTC. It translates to CASSFEGTGDYGYTF. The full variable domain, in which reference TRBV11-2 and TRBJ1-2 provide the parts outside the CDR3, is EAGVAQSPRYKIIEKRQSVAFWCNPISGHATLYWYQQILGQGPKLLIQFQNNGVVDDSQLPKDRFSAERLKGVDSTLKIQPAKLEDSAVYLCASSFEGTGDYGYTFGSGTRLTVV.